This T cell receptor (beta chain) was identified in a study of graft-versus-host responses after intestinal transplantation. The CDR3 is 15 residues long. Germline CDR1 reads ENHRY; CDR2 reads SYGVKD. The V end was cut by 3 bases, the J end by 5 bases, with 16 bases between. Broader study findings: Recipient marrow harbored GvH clones, some of which surfaced first in ileum or blood.

Only in-frame clones appear in the TCRdb table, and some are missing; sequencing was by immunoSEQ multiplex PCR. The sample has about 41,000 clones; approximately 95% are singletons. To note about this clone: What it binds is unknown.

The material sequenced was unstimulated CD8+ T cells sorted from spleen or lymph node cells, taken before transplant. V usage is TRBV10-3 and J usage is TRBJ1-2; possible D gene TRBD1, 5 bases. The TCR sequence derives from a human donor who was the organ donor for an intestinal transplant. The CDR3 loop reads CAISDLYGTSYGYTF. In DNA, the CDR3 is TGTGCCATCAGTGACTTGTATGGGACCTCATATGGCTACACCTTC.